The subject of this entry is one T cell receptor beta chain. There are many counts of this clonotype. The clone's antigen remains unknown. No base-level quality is on record; no much larger clone is a single base apart. These data originate in a study of regulatory T cells in long-lasting Graves disease (TCRdb year 2021). With respect to the entire study: Antithyroid drugs had been taken for less than 3 months by newly diagnosed Graves' disease patients. The study took place in China and was registered as a clinical trial. A total of roughly 35 samples underwent TCR sequencing: some 13 from persistent and some 20 from newly diagnosed Graves' disease patients. Patients with persistent Graves' disease were compared with patients with newly diagnosed Graves' disease using TCR sequencing and RNA sequencing of peripheral blood. Summary of the overall study and its limitations: Sequencing and analysis were restricted to the TCR beta chain. TRBV28, TRBJ1-2 and TRBJ2-5 were preferentially used in persistent disease, while TRBV20-1 and TRBJ2-1 were favored in newly diagnosed disease. The study examined only peripheral blood because the primary lesion, thyroid tissue, could not be accessed. More public clonotypes were shared among persistent patients (2,741) than among newly diagnosed patients (966). As a limitation, the authors acknowledged that the small sample size may reduce accuracy. Lower TCR Shannon entropy and fewer highly expanded clones were observed in persistent Graves' disease patients than in newly diagnosed patients, which suggested clonal expansion.

The time point tag for this specimen amounts to: newly diagnosed GD, antithyroid drugs for less than 3 months. For both TCR sequencing and RNA sequencing, RNA was extracted from PBMCs using TRIzol. The diagnosis of Graves' disease was made according to American Thyroid Association guidelines. Patients were recruited from an endocrinology department in Xi'an, China. Each patient gave approximately 9.7 milliliters of peripheral blood, collected in an EDTA anticoagulant tube. Ficoll Paque Plus density gradient separation was used to isolate PBMCs, and no further T cell sorting was done. RNA quality was checked with an Agilent 2100 Bioanalyzer and agarose gel, and concentration with a NanoDrop 2000. A distance of 10 bases separates the germline ends of V and J, which lose 5 bases and 2 bases respectively. Measured from the cysteine to the phenylalanine, the CDR3 is 13 residues long. The entry retains the CDR3 DNA only, 39 bases that are in frame from base 1. The CDR1 and CDR2 encoded by the germline V gene (reference sequence) are MNHEY and SMNVEV.

Receptors were amplified or captured by multiplex PCR. Sequenced on an Illumina HiSeq 4000. iRepertoire HTBI primers and Arm-PCR amplification of CDR3 regions were used to construct TCR beta libraries. Gel purification was performed on PCR products prior to sequencing. Per the original workflow: A total of 62 TRBV and some 13 TRBJ segments were identified across samples and were used for gene usage analysis of CDR3 amino acid clonotypes. COPE and FqMerger were used to merge the filtered high-quality paired reads into contigs. BLAST was used to align contigs to IMGT TRBV, TRBD and TRBJ reference genes, with CDR3 defined following IMGT. Any clonotype with a frequency above 0.1% was counted as a highly expanded clone. Shannon entropy served as the measure of repertoire diversity, while the Gini coefficient captured V-J evenness. A clonotype found in more than one individual was treated as public. In-frame beta chains were kept once TCRdb had trimmed the public reads at Q25 with fastp and called clones with MiXCR. Rows merge per CDR3 protein into single entries with the most common DNA and genes. The V and J calls shown here were made by TCRdb, not taken from the authors' results. Across this sample there are about 310,000 distinct CDR3 sequences, with 15% to 20% seen only once. The ten largest clones take up less than 45% of the sample.

The TCR comes from a female donor with Graves disease. Sequencing was performed on peripheral blood mononuclear cells (PBMCs), taken at new diagnosis, from a patient treated with antithyroid drugs. The chain joins TRBV27 to TRBJ2-7, with TRBD1 as a weak D call on 5 bases. The DNA sequence is as follows: TGTGCCAGCAGTCCCCTGGGGCCCTACGAGCAGTACTTC. It codes for CASSPLGPYEQYF.